One and the same sample provided the 23 T cell receptor beta chains below, sequenced in a study of blood T cell repertoires in COVID-19. Assay: immunoSEQ multiplex PCR; the TCRdb copy retains only in-frame clones and omits some. This table has 360,000 or so clones, around 91% appearing once. The source material was peripheral blood. The receptors derive from a man younger than 35 with active or convalescent COVID-19.

Worth noting for this clone: The junction and the germline gene differ at one end; a read error may be behind it. The rearrangement joins TRBV7-7 to TRBJ2-5; 9 nucleotides match TRBD2. From germline, CDR1 is SSHAT and CDR2 FNYEAQ (reference sequence). CDR3 length: 17 amino acids. The CDR3 here is CASSYMAGGPKQETQYF. CDR3 nucleotide sequence: TGTGCTAGCAGCTATATGGCGGGAGGGCCTAAACAAGAGACCCAGTACTTC. The full variable domain, rest sourced from reference TRBV7-7 and TRBJ2-5, is GAGVSQSPRYKVTKRGQDVTLRCDPISSHATLYWYQQALGQGPEFLTYFNYEAQPDKSGLPSDRFSAERPEGSISTLTIQRTEQRDSAMYRCASSYMAGGPKQETQYFGPGTRLLVL.

The chain couples TRBV30 to TRBJ2-1; 8 bases agree with TRBD2. Germline V gene sequence: CDR1 GTSNPN, CDR2 SVGIG (reference sequence). There are 13 residues in the CDR3. The CDR3 loop reads CVLAGSSYNEQFF. In nucleotides, the CDR3 is TGTGTCCTAGCGGGTAGCTCCTACAATGAGCAGTTCTTC.

This chain links TRBV11-2 with TRBJ1-6; the D gene is possibly TRBD1 (6 bases). Trimming cost V 2 bases and J 0 bases, with 11 bases left between them. CDR3 length: 17 residues. CDR1 is SGHAT, CDR2 FQNNGV, per germline. DNA of the CDR3: TGTGCCAGCAGCTTACAGGGGAGGGACTCCTATAATTCACCCCTCCACTTT. It translates to CASSLQGRDSYNSPLHF.

The CDR3 nucleotides are TGCGCCAGCAGCCAATTGGTGACAGGGGGCTCCTACAATGAGCAGTTCTTC. It yields the protein CASSQLVTGGSYNEQFF. The V call is TRBV4-1, the J call TRBJ2-1; 9 bases map to TRBD1. The CDR3 is 17 residues long. The ends lost 2 bases at V and 0 bases at J; junction bases unmatched: 5. CDR1 is MGHRA, CDR2 YSYEKL, per germline.

In this sample, this clone turned up once. The V and J genes are TRBV12-3 or TRBV12-4 and TRBJ1-2; weak D call: TRBD1 (5 bases). V was shortened by 4 bases and J by 7 bases, with 10 bases between the two germline ends. The CDR3 has 12 amino acids. The CDR3 is CASSSHTGGYTF. DNA for the CDR3: TGTGCCAGCAGTTCCCACACAGGTGGCTACACCTTC.

The chain carries TRBV18 and TRBJ1-1; TRBD1 agrees at 9 bases. J lost 8 bases, V lost 0 bases, and 10 bases had no gene match. The CDR3 is 16 amino acids. The germline CDR1 and CDR2 sequences are KGHSH and LQKENI. For the CDR3, the DNA is TGTGCCAGCTCACCACCCGAGACAGGGGGGATAGGGGAAGCTTTCTTT. Protein product: CASSPPETGGIGEAFF.

The J gene is TRBJ1-1, the V gene TRBV12-3 or TRBV12-4, with D unclear. The CDR3 is 13 residues long. The ends were cut back, 1 base at V and 2 bases at J, with 5 bases in the middle. CDR3 residues: CASSLDLNTEAFF. CDR3 in DNA: TGTGCCAGCAGTTTAGACCTAAACACTGAAGCTTTCTTT.

The rearrangement joins TRBV5-1 to TRBJ1-1, with 11 positions matching TRBD1. Trimming removed 6 bases from V and 1 base from J; junction bases left unmatched: 11. CDR1 SGHRS and CDR2 YFSETQ come from the germline V gene. CDR3 length: 17 amino acids. CDR3 DNA: TGCGCCAGCAACTACGGACAGGGGGCGGTCGGGAACACTGAAGCTTTCTTT. Translated: CASNYGQGAVGNTEAFF.

This chain connects TRBV7-8 to TRBJ2-7; D possibly uses TRBD1 or TRBD2 (6 bases each). The CDR3 covers 11 residues. The ends were cut back, 5 bases at V and 6 bases at J, with 8 bases in the middle. The germline gives CDR1 SGHVS, CDR2 FQNEAQ. The CDR3 loop reads CASSRGPEQYF. The DNA of the CDR3 is TGTGCCAGCAGCCGGGGGCCCGAGCAGTACTTC.

The rearrangement joins TRBV12-3 or TRBV12-4 to TRBJ2-2, with no clear D. V was clipped by 3 bases and J by 1 base, with 3 bases between them. The CDR3 is 13 residues long. CDR3 nucleotide sequence: TGTGCCAGCAGTTTTCGGAACACCGGGGAGCTGTTTTTT. It encodes CASSFRNTGELFF.

The rearrangement uses TRBV10-2 and TRBJ1-2; 10 nucleotides align to TRBD1. V lost 6 bases and J lost 6; bases outside the gene matches: 4. The CDR3 has 13 residues. The germline V gene encodes CDR1 WSHSY and CDR2 SAAADI. The CDR3 nucleotides are TGCGCCAGCAGGAGTGGGACAGGGGATGGCTACACCTTC. Amino acid sequence: CASRSGTGDGYTF.

In its sample, this clone was seen once. The CDR3 reads CSASDRAYEQYF. In DNA, the CDR3 is TGCAGTGCTAGTGACAGGGCCTACGAGCAGTACTTC. The rearrangement joins TRBV20-1 to TRBJ2-7; TRBD1 agrees at 7 bases. The CDR3 is made up of 12 amino acids. Trimming removed 3 bases from V and 2 bases from J; junction bases left unmatched: 1. Looked up from germline, CDR1 is DFQATT and CDR2 is SNEGSKA (reference sequence).

This clone was found once. This chain joins TRBV5-8 and TRBJ2-1; 8 bases are a match to TRBD2. The CDR3 loop spans 14 amino acids. Germline values: CDR1 SGHTS, CDR2 YDEGEE. Germline trimming cut 9 bases from V and 0 bases from J; bases unmatched to any gene: 5. This CDR3 reads CATTSGSSYNEQFF. DNA of the CDR3: TGTGCCACCACTAGCGGTAGCTCCTACAATGAGCAGTTCTTC. Full variable domain (missing parts from reference TRBV5-8 and TRBJ2-1): EAGVTQSPTHLIKTRGQQATLRCSPISGHTSVYWYQQALGLGLQFLLWYDEGEERNRGNFPPRFSGRQFPNYSSELNVNALELEDSALYLCATTSGSSYNEQFFGPGTRLTVL.

The CDR3 spells CASSTVAGGEETQYF. The CDR3 DNA sequence: TGCGCCAGCAGCACCGTAGCGGGAGGGGAGGAGACCCAGTACTTC. The chain carries TRBV5-1 and TRBJ2-5; 11 positions match TRBD2. CDR1 is SGHRS, CDR2 YFSETQ, per germline. Trimming at V came to 4 bases and at J to 5 bases, leaving 7 bases not matched to a gene. This CDR3 is built from 15 residues.

V gene TRBV5-1 combines with J gene TRBJ1-1; D gene unclear. The V end lost 0 bases, the J end lost 6 bases, and 12 bases lay between the germline ends. Germline CDR1 is SGHRS and CDR2 is YFSETQ. The CDR3 is 14 residues long. The CDR3 bases are TGCGCCAGCAGCTTGGTCACCGGGGAGCCTGAAGCTTTCTTT. The encoded protein is CASSLVTGEPEAFF.

This chain uses TRBV4-2 with TRBJ2-1, with 7 bases lining up with TRBD1. With 8 bases clipped from V and 5 bases from J, the junction kept 12 bases outside the gene matches. The CDR3 sequence is 15 residues long. Germline assignment: CDR1 LGHNA and CDR2 YNFKEQ. The CDR3 DNA sequence: TGTGCCAGCGGGATGTCTAGACAGGGCAACAATGAGCAGTTCTTC. It encodes CASGMSRQGNNEQFF.

The chain carries TRBV9 and TRBJ1-2, with D possibly matching TRBD1 (5 bases). Germline V gene sequence: CDR1 SGDLS, CDR2 YYNGEE. CDR3 length: 12 residues. V lost 7 bases to trimming and J lost 8 bases, with 15 bases between them. CDR3: CASRSPGWGYTF. The CDR3 DNA reads as TGTGCCAGCCGAAGCCCAGGGTGGGGCTACACCTTC.

This rearrangement joins TRBV28 to TRBJ1-6, with D possibly being TRBD1 (6 bases). Germline-derived CDR1 and CDR2 are MDHEN and SYDVKM. Trimming took 7 bases from V and 6 from J, leaving 16 bases between them. The length of the CDR3 is 15 residues. This chain's CDR3 is CASTGGGAGNSPLHF. As DNA, the CDR3 is TGTGCCAGCACCGGTGGGGGGGCAGGTAATTCACCCCTCCACTTT.

The rearrangement uses TRBV6-5 and TRBJ2-7; tentatively, D is TRBD1 (5 bases). CDR3 length: 15 residues. Trimming stripped 2 bases from V and 1 base from J, with 12 bases between. The germline V gene has CDR1 MNHEY and CDR2 SVGAGI. CDR3 nucleotide sequence: TGTGCCAGCAGTTACCTCGTAGGGGTTTCCTACGAGCAGTACTTC. Residues: CASSYLVGVSYEQYF.

This chain links TRBV5-1 with TRBJ1-1; D remains unclear. CDR3 length: 14 residues. Trimming cost V 0 bases and J 2 bases, with 8 bases left between them. CDR1 and CDR2 from the germline V gene are SGHRS and YFSETQ. CDR3 in DNA: TGCGCCAGCAGCTTGGCCAAGCGTAACACTGAAGCTTTCTTT. Translating it yields CASSLAKRNTEAFF.

This CDR3 reads CASSVEAGVTSDGTDTQYF. CDR3 bases: TGTGCCAGCAGCGTAGAAGCGGGGGTTACCAGCGACGGCACAGATACGCAGTATTTT. The V call is TRBV9, the J call TRBJ2-3; 8 bases line up with TRBD2. The CDR3 loop spans 19 amino acids. V trimming: 0 bases; J trimming: 1 base; junction bases outside the gene matches: 13. The V gene's germline CDR1 is SGDLS and CDR2 YYNGEE.

This clone has just one count. The chain joins TRBV20-1 to TRBJ2-3, with D maybe TRBD2 (5 bases). The CDR3 extends over 14 amino acids. Germline V lookup: CDR1 DFQATT, CDR2 SNEGSKA (reference sequence). With 3 bases removed from V and 8 bases from J, the gap between germline ends came to 18 bases. CDR3 in amino acids: CSASGGVWSGTQYF. The DNA for the CDR3 is TGCAGTGCTAGTGGAGGAGTTTGGTCCGGTACGCAGTATTTT.

V gene TRBV7-6 combines with J gene TRBJ1-3, with D unclear. The CDR3 spans 17 residues. CDR1 is SGHVS, CDR2 FNYEAQ, per germline. V shed 5 bases and J shed 0 bases, with 17 bases lying between them. CDR3: CASSPFPGASSGNTIYF. The CDR3 DNA follows: TGTGCCAGCAGCCCGTTTCCGGGTGCGAGCTCTGGAAACACCATATATTTT.